This T cell receptor beta chain was documented in a study of blood T cell repertoires in COVID-19. Study summary: There were acute and convalescent COVID-19 samples, and they came from the United States, Italy and Spain. Nucleic acid was either cDNA or gDNA, and it came from T cells, B-cell-depleted T cells, or PBMCs.

This CDR3 is 15 amino acids long. Germline-derived CDR1 and CDR2 are SGHTA and FQGNSA. V shed 5 bases, J shed 2 bases, and the junction held 6 bases outside the gene matches. Authors' data handling: Amplification from reference gene primers served as the basis for estimated nucleated cell counts. The method was immunoSEQ multiplex PCR; TCRdb's version includes in-frame clones alone and lacks a portion of them. V and J calls and clone size are copied from that table; D and trimming were computed from the DNA. This table has 200,000 to 250,000 clones, about 87% appearing once. The source of this sequence is a woman in her 70s with active or convalescent COVID-19. The sample comprised peripheral blood. The J gene is TRBJ2-7, the V gene TRBV7-2; 10 positions match TRBD2. This CDR3 is CASSQQRGGAYEQYF. For the CDR3, the DNA is TGTGCCAGCAGCCAACAGCGGGGGGGCGCCTACGAGCAGTACTTC. Supplemented by reference TRBV7-2 and TRBJ2-7, the full variable domain reads GAGVSQSPSNKVTEKGKDVELRCDPISGHTALYWYRQSLGQGLEFLIYFQGNSAPDKSGLPSDRFSAERTGGSVSTLTIQRTQQEDSAVYLCASSQQRGGAYEQYFGPGTRLTVT.